One sample yielded the 3 T cell receptor beta chains listed below, sequenced in a study of a mutant IDH1 vaccine in newly diagnosed glioma. Described time point: baseline, week 1 (first vaccination visit). The sample's treatment: pre-vaccination baseline after standard-of-care therapy. Clones were read by immunoSEQ multiplex PCR, and TCRdb kept only the in-frame ones, dropping some. The sample lists some 51,000 clones; over 65% were seen once. Sequenced material: PBMCs, taken from a glioma patient treated with radiotherapy, temozolomide or both. These TCRs come from a woman aged 40 to 55 with glioma.

The chain couples TRBV6-1 to TRBJ1-2; D is undetermined. The germline V gene has CDR1 MNHNS and CDR2 SASEGT. The CDR3 runs 15 residues. Trimming removed 2 bases at V and 4 bases at J, with 14 bases between. CDR3 coding DNA: TGTGCCAGCAGTGAAAGTGGCAGACCAGGCTATGGCTACACCTTC. Its translation is CASSESGRPGYGYTF.

The rearrangement joins TRBV4-1 to TRBJ1-1; D is uncertain. Germline-derived CDR1 and CDR2 are MGHRA and YSYEKL. CDR3 length: 17 amino acids. The germline V and J ends were trimmed by 0 bases and 1 base, with 15 bases remaining between them. CDR3 coding DNA: TGCGCCAGCAGCCAAGATCGGCCCGGGTTAGGGAACACTGAAGCTTTCTTT. It specifies CASSQDRPGLGNTEAFF.

This chain connects TRBV7-2 to TRBJ1-5; tentatively, D is TRBD1 (5 bases). The CDR3 length is 16 residues. Germline CDR1 is SGHTA and CDR2 is FQGNSA. With 0 bases removed from V and 4 bases from J, the gap between germline ends came to 13 bases. The CDR3 spells CASSLAGRASNQPQHF. Here the CDR3 DNA reads TGTGCCAGCAGCTTAGCGGGCAGGGCATCGAATCAGCCCCAGCATTTT.